This passage covers 4 T cell receptor beta chains from one sample sequenced in a study of beta chain features in type 1 diabetes. Expressed TCRB transcripts got sequenced, as all isolated RNA was reverse transcribed. Clones were read by immunoSEQ multiplex PCR, and TCRdb kept only the in-frame ones, dropping some. This table has about 140,000 clones, about 9.1% appearing once. Sequencing was done on a sample of central memory CD4+ T cells from blood. The receptors were sampled from a middle-aged woman in good health.

The rearrangement joins TRBV11-2 to TRBJ1-2; D may be TRBD1 (6 bases). CDR3 length equals 15 residues. The V gene lost 5 bases and the J gene lost 7 bases, with 20 bases spanning the gap. CDR1 is SGHAT, CDR2 FQNNGV, per germline. The CDR3 bases are TGTGCCAGCAGCCTGGACGGGGTGGGGGCGGGTGGCTACACCTTC. Translation: CASSLDGVGAGGYTF.

This clone showed up just a few times. V gene TRBV6-6 combines with J gene TRBJ2-3; possible D gene TRBD2, 6 bases. V lost 8 bases and J 0 bases, leaving 18 bases between the germline ends. There are 16 residues in the CDR3. Germline V lookup: CDR1 MNHNY, CDR2 SVGAGI (reference sequence). CDR3 sequence: CASFERSGISTDTQYF. Here the CDR3 DNA reads TGTGCCAGCTTCGAACGTAGCGGAATTAGCACAGATACGCAGTATTTT.

The V gene is TRBV5-1, the J gene TRBJ2-7; 11 nucleotides align to TRBD2. The V gene end was trimmed by 2 bases and the J gene end by 4 bases; junction bases not matched to a gene: 5. The CDR3 has 15 amino acids. The germline V gene has CDR1 SGHRS and CDR2 YFSETQ. CDR3 DNA: TGCGCCAGCAGCTTCATAGCGGGGGGGAATTACGAGCAGTACTTC. Translated, it gives CASSFIAGGNYEQYF.

Notes on this clone: Other DNA sequences in this specimen translate into the identical CDR3. The chain employs TRBV11-2 and TRBJ1-2; 9 bases align to TRBD1. The CDR3 is 13 amino acids. V lost 5 bases and J lost 4; bases outside the gene matches: 2. Germline assignment: CDR1 SGHAT and CDR2 FQNNGV. The CDR3 bases are TGTGCCAGCAGCGCGGGACAGGGCTATGGCTACACCTTC. This encodes CASSAGQGYGYTF.